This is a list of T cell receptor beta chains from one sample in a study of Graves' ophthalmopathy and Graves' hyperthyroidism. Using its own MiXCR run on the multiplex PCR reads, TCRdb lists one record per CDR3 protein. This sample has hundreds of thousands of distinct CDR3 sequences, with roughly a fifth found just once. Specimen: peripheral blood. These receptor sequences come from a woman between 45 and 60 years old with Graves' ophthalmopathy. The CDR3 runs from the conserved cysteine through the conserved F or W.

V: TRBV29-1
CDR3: CSARTSGSETQYF

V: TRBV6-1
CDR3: CASSKRQFSGANVLTF

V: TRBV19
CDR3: CASSILRNTEAFF

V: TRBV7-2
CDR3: CASSLAGAPAEQYF

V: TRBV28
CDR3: CASSSGGIKQTQYF

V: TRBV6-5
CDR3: CASSYPISGTAITEAFF

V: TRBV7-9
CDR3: CASSFLGTQGWETQYF

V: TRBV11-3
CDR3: CATSRGGEYNEQFF

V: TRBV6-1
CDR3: CASSQGTSGTRHTQYF

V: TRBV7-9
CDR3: CASSFGTASGNTIYF

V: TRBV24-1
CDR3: CATSQQGFGYTF

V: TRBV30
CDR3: CAWRRTGGRPEAFF

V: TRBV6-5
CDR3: CASSYSALAYTGELFF

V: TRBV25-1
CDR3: CASIPRGRPNTEAFF

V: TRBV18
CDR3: CASSPGQGNGEQYF

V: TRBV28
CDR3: CASSGGGRETQYF

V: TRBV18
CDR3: CASSSTGSSNQPQHF

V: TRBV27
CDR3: CASSLSTPGQGTTGELFF

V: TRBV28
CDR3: CASSPLLAGSSYEQYF

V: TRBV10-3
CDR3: CAISVVPGQGEAFF

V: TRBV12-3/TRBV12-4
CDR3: CVSSLVGETNYGYTF

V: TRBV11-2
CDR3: CASSPKLSVIREASGLTQYF

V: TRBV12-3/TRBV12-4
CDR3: CASSAPGRKAHEQYF

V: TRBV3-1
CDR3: CASSWDIQETQYF

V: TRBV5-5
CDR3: CASSLDRGASGYTF

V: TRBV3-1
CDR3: CASSHGQGSEQYF

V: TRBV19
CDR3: CASSPQSTDTQYF

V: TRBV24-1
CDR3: CATSDDRGDSNQPQHF

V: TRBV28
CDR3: CASSLRQSGETQYF

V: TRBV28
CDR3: CASSPPLVGETQYF

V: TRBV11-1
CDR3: CASRPQQGSNYGYTF

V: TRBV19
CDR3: CASSIGGQFQETQYF

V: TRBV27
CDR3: CASSPRQGRSYEQYF

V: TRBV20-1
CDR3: CSAMERTGYSNQPQHF

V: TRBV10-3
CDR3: CAIRDGLAALGEQYF

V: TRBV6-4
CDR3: CASSKGSDTGELFF

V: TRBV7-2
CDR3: CASSLRTSGIGSYNEQFF

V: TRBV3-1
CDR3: CASSPQMFNSPLHF

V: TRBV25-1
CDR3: CASSEYGFSYNSPLHF

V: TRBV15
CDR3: CATSKGTGRSTDTQYF

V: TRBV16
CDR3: CASSHQRGYNTGELFF

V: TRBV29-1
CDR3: CSVRPPSPNTETFF

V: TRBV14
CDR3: CASSPIGAPGQGEETQYF

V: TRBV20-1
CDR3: CSAIISTEAFF

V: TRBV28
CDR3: CASSLRGREYGYTF

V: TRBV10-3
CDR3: CAISEYRDGNTGELFF

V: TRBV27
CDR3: CASSKVGGLTNYGYTF

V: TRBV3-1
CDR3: CASSPRGETHYF

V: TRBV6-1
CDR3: CASSERRPGQGPGKAEAFF

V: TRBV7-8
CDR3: CASSLYGEPYEQYF

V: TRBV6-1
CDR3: CATRWDRSTEAFF

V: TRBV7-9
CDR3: CASSPQESVTGELFF

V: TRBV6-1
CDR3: CASRMAANQPQHF

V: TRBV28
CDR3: CASRPSVGGGYGYTF